These 20 T cell receptor beta chains came from one sample sequenced in a study of patients and donors after allogeneic stem cell transplantation. TCRdb itself ran the RT-PCR reads through MiXCR, one entry per CDR3 protein. The sample holds about 57,000 distinct CDR3 sequences, more than 10% seen once. Material: blood, either unsorted or a sorted T cell fraction (not recorded which). The receptor source for this set is a human donor who was either an allogeneic HSCT recipient or a stem cell or donor lymphocyte infusion donor (not recorded which). It is not recorded whose cells these are; they may come from a transplant donor.

The chain has TRBV3-1 and TRBJ2-1, with a weak D call TRBD2 (6 bases). Germline-derived CDR1 and CDR2 are LGHDT and YNNKEL (reference sequence). This CDR3 contains 16 residues. Trimming removed 4 bases at V and 6 bases at J, with 19 bases between. The CDR3 is CASSRSSNGRFNEQFF. Written as DNA, the CDR3 is TGTGCCAGCAGCCGGTCCTCTAACGGGAGATTCAATGAGCAGTTCTTC.

This clonotype was picked up many times. V usage is TRBV7-8 and J usage is TRBJ1-2; D gene unclear. V lost 5 bases and J 1 base, leaving 20 bases between the germline ends. CDR1 SGHVS and CDR2 FQNEAQ come from the germline V gene. The CDR3 totals 17 residues. For the CDR3, the DNA is TGTGCCAGCAGCCCTCGGGTCGAAAAGGCCGATAACTATGGCTACACCTTC. As protein: CASSPRVEKADNYGYTF.

Ten or more counts support this clonotype. The V call is TRBV6-5, the J call TRBJ1-4, with TRBD1 as a possible D gene (5 bases). CDR1 MNHEY and CDR2 SVGAGI come from the germline V gene. The CDR3 totals 14 residues. Trimming took 6 bases from V and 10 from J, leaving 18 bases between them. As DNA, the CDR3 is TGTGCCAGCAGCTATGTAGGGGAGGCGGGAAAACTGTTTTTT. Translated: CASSYVGEAGKLFF.

V is TRBV6-5 and J is TRBJ2-7; 7 bases are shared with TRBD1. Germline values: CDR1 MNHEY, CDR2 SVGAGI. The CDR3 spans 15 residues. With 4 bases clipped from V and 0 bases from J, the junction kept 6 bases outside the gene matches. The CDR3 DNA follows: TGTGCCAGCAGTTTCGACAGGGCGAGCTCCTACGAGCAGTACTTC. This sequence encodes CASSFDRASSYEQYF.

This chain uses TRBV15 with TRBJ2-1; TRBD2 is a possible D gene (5 bases). With 1 base removed from V and 6 bases from J, the gap between germline ends came to 16 bases. Germline loops: CDR1 LNHNV, CDR2 YYDKDF (reference sequence). The CDR3 is made up of 16 amino acids. The CDR3 bases are TGTGCCACCAGCAGAGCCGGCCTAGCCAAGTCCAATGAGCAGTTCTTC. This encodes CATSRAGLAKSNEQFF.

The chain carries TRBV7-6 and TRBJ2-7; 7 positions match TRBD1. CDR3 length equals 14 residues. V was clipped by 5 bases and J by 5 bases; unmatched bases: 9. CDR1 and CDR2 from the germline V gene are SGHVS and FNYEAQ. The CDR3 protein is CASSSMTGSNEQYF. The CDR3 region has the DNA TGTGCCAGCAGCAGTATGACAGGGTCCAACGAGCAGTACTTC.

This clonotype was recorded at least ten times. The chain uses TRBV19 and TRBJ1-1; TRBD1 is a possible D gene (6 bases). There are 14 residues in the CDR3. CDR1 and CDR2 (germline): LNHDA, SQIVND (reference sequence). Between the trimmed V and J ends, which lost 4 bases and 1 base, there was a span of 10 bases. CDR3 sequence (DNA): TGTGCCAGTAGTACAGGGGTCGGGAACACTGAAGCTTTCTTT. This encodes CASSTGVGNTEAFF.

This clonotype has just a few counts. The rearrangement uses TRBV15 and TRBJ1-4; 8 bases align to TRBD1. The CDR3 covers 15 residues. V was clipped by 3 bases and J by 8 bases; unmatched bases: 8. The germline gives CDR1 LNHNV, CDR2 YYDKDF (reference sequence). The CDR3 spells CATSRKPGQAEKLFF. DNA for the CDR3: TGTGCCACCAGCAGGAAACCGGGACAGGCGGAAAAACTGTTTTTT.

There are a few counts of this clonotype. The chain is built from TRBV18 and TRBJ2-7; D could derive from TRBD1 or TRBD2 (5 bases each). This CDR3 comprises 14 residues. The V gene lost 2 bases and the J gene lost 2 bases, with 10 bases spanning the gap. CDR1 and CDR2 (germline): KGHSH, LQKENI. CDR3 region: CASSPGGGTYEQYF. The CDR3 nucleotides are TGTGCCAGCTCACCAGGGGGTGGGACCTACGAGCAGTACTTC. The full variable domain, rest sourced from reference TRBV18 and TRBJ2-7, is NAGVMQNPRHLVRRRGQEARLRCSPMKGHSHVYWYRQLPEEGLKFMVYLQKENIIDESGMPKERFSAEFPKEGPSILRIQQVVRGDSAAYFCASSPGGGTYEQYFGPGTRLTVT.

In this sample, this clonotype turned up a few times. The rearrangement joins TRBV3-1 to TRBJ2-1; D perhaps matches TRBD2 (5 bases). The ends were cut back, 4 bases at V and 8 bases at J, with 18 bases in the middle. The CDR3 loop spans 15 amino acids. Germline V gene data show CDR1 as LGHDT and CDR2 as YNNKEL (reference sequence). CDR3 sequence reads: CASSPVFSAWDEQFF. Written as DNA, the CDR3 is TGTGCCAGCAGCCCGGTTTTTAGCGCCTGGGATGAGCAGTTCTTC.

On this clonotype: The junction differs from germline at one of its ends, possibly a read error. V usage is TRBV28 and J usage is TRBJ2-7; 7 nucleotides match TRBD2. Per the germline V gene, CDR1 is MDHEN and CDR2 is SYDVKM. This CDR3 comprises 10 residues. The CDR3 spells CASSLREWCF. The CDR3, as DNA: TGTGCCAGCAGTCTGCGGGAGTGGTGCTTC. Full variable domain (rest looked up from reference TRBV28 and TRBJ2-7): DVKVTQSSRYLVKRTGEKVFLECVQDMDHENMFWYRQDPGLGLRLIYFSYDVKMKEKGDIPEGYSVSREKKERFSLILESASTNQTSMYLCASSLREWCFGPGTRLTVT.

V is TRBV2 and J is TRBJ2-4, with D maybe TRBD1 (8 bases). The V end lost 2 bases, the J end lost 8 bases, and 10 bases lay between the germline ends. The CDR3 is 13 residues long. The germline V gene has CDR1 SNHLY and CDR2 FYNNEI. The DNA of the CDR3 is TGTGCCAGCAGTGAAACAGGGGGGGACATTCAGTACTTC. Its translation is CASSETGGDIQYF.

The chain couples TRBV7-9 to TRBJ2-1; perhaps TRBD2 as D (6 bases). Trimming removed 1 base at V and 9 bases at J, with 10 bases between. Germline CDR1 is SEHNR and CDR2 is FQNEAQ (reference sequence). The CDR3 extends over 13 amino acids. The CDR3 reads CASSLGLVSEQFF. The CDR3 DNA reads TGTGCCAGCAGCTTAGGACTAGTCAGTGAGCAGTTCTTC.

V usage is TRBV12-3 or TRBV12-4 and J usage is TRBJ1-2; TRBD1 is a possible D gene (6 bases). The CDR3 totals 15 residues. With 1 base removed from V and 7 bases from J, the gap between germline ends came to 16 bases. The CDR3 reads CASSLGGHYGGGYTF. As DNA, the CDR3 is TGTGCCAGCAGTTTAGGGGGACACTATGGCGGTGGCTACACCTTC.

This clonotype has a count of ten or more. J is TRBJ2-4 and V is TRBV2; a weak D match, TRBD2 (5 bases). Per the germline V gene, CDR1 is SNHLY and CDR2 is FYNNEI. With 11 bases removed from V and 8 bases from J, the gap between germline ends came to 19 bases. The CDR3 runs to 13 residues. The CDR3 loop reads CAAARETTDIQYF. The CDR3 DNA follows: TGTGCCGCGGCGAGGGAGACTACGGACATTCAGTACTTC. Based on the CDR3 plus reference TRBV2 and TRBJ2-4, the full variable domain is EPEVTQTPSHQVTQMGQEVILRCVPISNHLYFYWYRQILGQKVEFLVSFYNNEISEKSEIFDDQFSVERPDGSNFTLKIRSTKLEDSAMYFCAAARETTDIQYFGAGTRLSVL.

There are a few counts of this clonotype. J is TRBJ2-3 and V is TRBV3-1; 10 bases agree with TRBD2. V lost 1 base to trimming and J lost 3 bases; unmatched junction nucleotides: 4. From germline, CDR1 is LGHDT and CDR2 YNNKEL (reference sequence). The CDR3 spans 16 residues. The chain's CDR3 is CASSQASSGSTDTQYF. The CDR3 DNA is TGTGCCAGCAGCCAAGCTTCTAGCGGGAGTACAGATACGCAGTATTTT.

This clonotype was counted at least ten times. This chain uses TRBV20-1 with TRBJ1-2; D ambiguous. The V gene's germline CDR1 is DFQATT and CDR2 SNEGSKA (reference sequence). The CDR3 length is 16 residues. V lost 5 bases and J lost 6, with 25 bases in between. The CDR3 protein is CSAVASAGRGINGYTF. The CDR3 coding sequence is TGCAGTGCTGTCGCTTCTGCCGGGAGAGGAATTAATGGCTACACCTTC.

This clonotype was observed a few times. This chain connects TRBV29-1 to TRBJ2-7; D is perhaps TRBD2 (6 bases). The germline CDR1 and CDR2 sequences are SQVTM and ANQGSEA. Trimming took off 8 bases at V and 5 bases at J, with 13 bases between the two ends. CDR3 size: 11 residues. The CDR3 sequence is CSTREFDEQYF. The CDR3 nucleotides read TGCAGCACCCGGGAGTTTGACGAGCAGTACTTC.

The CDR3 loop reads CASSWDRVSPLHF. Here the CDR3 DNA reads TGTGCCAGCTCTTGGGACAGGGTCTCACCCCTCCACTTT. This chain joins TRBV18 and TRBJ1-6; 9 bases are shared with TRBD1. The CDR3 has 13 residues. CDR1 and CDR2 from the germline V gene are KGHSH and LQKENI. The trim removed 6 bases at V and 10 bases at J, leaving 4 bases unmatched.

A few counts support this clonotype. The chain couples TRBV29-1 to TRBJ2-7; D assignment may be TRBD1 or TRBD2 (6 bases each). CDR3 length: 14 residues. CDR1 is SQVTM and CDR2 is ANQGSEA in the germline V gene. V lost 4 bases, J lost 3 bases, and 16 bases lay in between. CDR3 sequence: CSVVWEAGVYEQYF. As DNA, the CDR3 is TGCAGCGTTGTTTGGGAGGCAGGGGTCTACGAGCAGTACTTC.